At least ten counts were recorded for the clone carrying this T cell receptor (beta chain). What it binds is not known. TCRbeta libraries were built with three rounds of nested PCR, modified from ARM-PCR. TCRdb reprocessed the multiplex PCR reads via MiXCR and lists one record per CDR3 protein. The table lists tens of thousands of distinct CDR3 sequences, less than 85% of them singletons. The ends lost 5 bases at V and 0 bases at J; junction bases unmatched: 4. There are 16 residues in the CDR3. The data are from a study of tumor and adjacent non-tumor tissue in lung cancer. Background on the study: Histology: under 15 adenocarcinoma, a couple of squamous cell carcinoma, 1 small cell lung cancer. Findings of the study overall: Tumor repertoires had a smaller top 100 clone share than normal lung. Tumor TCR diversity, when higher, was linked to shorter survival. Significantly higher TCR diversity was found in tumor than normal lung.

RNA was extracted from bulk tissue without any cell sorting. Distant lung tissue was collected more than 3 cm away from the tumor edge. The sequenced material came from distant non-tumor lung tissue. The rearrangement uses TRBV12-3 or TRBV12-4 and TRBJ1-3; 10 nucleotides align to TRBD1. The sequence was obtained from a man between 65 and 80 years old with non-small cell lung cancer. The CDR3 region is CASSRQGASSGNTIYF. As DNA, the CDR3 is TGTGCCAGCAGTCGACAGGGGGCGAGCTCTGGAAACACCATATATTTT.